This T cell receptor (beta chain) emerged from a study of blood T cells in healthy people across ages. A J-beta primer mix and a sample-barcoded 5' primer were used in a second PCR of roughly 6 to 12 cycles. Individual samples furnished no less than 2.5 million CDR3-containing paired-end reads apiece. MiXCR was run by TCRdb on the 5' RACE reads, yielding one entry per CDR3 protein. Altogether around 820,000 distinct CDR3 sequences are present, approximately 25% being singletons, with the ten largest covering approximately 3.7%. The sample also formed part of further work on T cells of mothers and their children. From that second work: Slightly higher, non-significant overlap characterized related mother-child pairs relative to unrelated pairs.

The TCR originated in a boy younger than 18 in good health. The source material was blood.

The DNA of the CDR3 is TGCGCCAGCAGCTTGGTATCTAGTTGGGAGGGGAGCTCCTACAATGAGCAGTTCTTC. Translating it yields CASSLVSSWEGSSYNEQFF. The chain couples TRBV5-1 to TRBJ2-1; 7 bases agree with TRBD2. With V trimmed by 0 bases and J by 0 bases, 12 bases remained unmatched. The germline V gene encodes CDR1 SGHRS and CDR2 YFSETQ. The CDR3 has 19 amino acids.